This T cell receptor (beta chain) originates from a study of blood T cell repertoires in COVID-19. Study context: Whether acute or convalescent, the COVID-19 samples came from the United States, Italy and Spain. In each case, the material was cDNA or gDNA derived from T cells, B-cell-depleted T cells, or PBMCs.

In the source study's methods: From reference gene primer amplification, estimates of nucleated cell counts were derived. This table comes from immunoSEQ multiplex PCR, and its TCRdb copy is limited to in-frame clones, with some not included. Clone size and V and J calls were adopted from that table, with D and trimming inferred from the DNA. The sample records more than 35,000 clones, over 65% being singletons. J was trimmed by 4 bases and V by 2 bases; bases with no gene match: 4. From germline, CDR1 is GTSNPN and CDR2 SVGIG (reference sequence). The CDR3 spans 16 residues. This clonotype originated in a man aged 65 to 85 with acute or convalescent COVID-19. Material for sequencing was peripheral blood. The chain carries TRBV30 and TRBJ2-1; TRBD2 matches 14 bases. DNA of the CDR3: TGTGCCTGGAGTACAGGGACTAGCGGGGGTTACAATGAGCAGTTCTTC. Its translation is CAWSTGTSGGYNEQFF.